A single sample gave rise to the 18 T cell receptor beta chains below, sequenced in a study of CD8 T cells in Susac syndrome. RNA amounts of roughly 0.5 to 1 ug underwent reverse transcription with random hexamers. TCRdb reanalysed the immunoSEQ multiplex PCR reads using MiXCR and keeps one entry per CDR3 protein. The data contain about 100,000 distinct CDR3 sequences, 95% of them singletons. Source material: CD8+ T cells from PBMCs. Receptors were obtained from a human donor with Susac syndrome.

This chain connects TRBV7-9 to TRBJ1-2, with D unresolved. The CDR3 spans 15 residues. Germline values: CDR1 SEHNR, CDR2 FQNEAQ (reference sequence). The ends were cut back, 0 bases at V and 3 bases at J, with 11 bases in the middle. This CDR3 reads CASSLAASWDYGYTF. CDR3 nucleotide sequence: TGTGCCAGCAGCTTAGCGGCCTCATGGGACTATGGCTACACCTTC.

The chain links TRBV3-1 to TRBJ1-1; no clear D. The length of the CDR3 is 15 residues. Trimming cost V 3 bases and J 0 bases, with 11 bases left between them. The germline gives CDR1 LGHDT, CDR2 YNNKEL (reference sequence). CDR3 residues: CASSHSQSMNTEAFF. The CDR3 nucleotides read TGTGCCAGCAGCCACTCACAGAGCATGAACACTGAAGCTTTCTTT.

The chain has TRBV29-1 and TRBJ1-1; possibly TRBD1 for D (6 bases). V gave up 5 bases and J gave up 6 bases, with 16 bases separating them. Per the germline V gene, CDR1 is SQVTM and CDR2 is ANQGSEA. The length of the CDR3 is 13 residues. CDR3 protein: CSVFIRDTPEAFF. The CDR3 nucleotides read TGCAGCGTTTTCATTCGGGACACCCCTGAAGCTTTCTTT. Combining the CDR3 with reference TRBV29-1 and TRBJ1-1 gives the whole variable domain SAVISQKPSRDICQRGTSLTIQCQVDSQVTMMFWYRQQPGQSLTLIATANQGSEATYESGFVIDKFPISRPNLTFSTLTVSNMSPEDSSIYLCSVFIRDTPEAFFGQGTRLTVV.

The V call is TRBV18, the J call TRBJ1-1; a possible D gene is TRBD1 (6 bases). Per the germline V gene, CDR1 is KGHSH and CDR2 is LQKENI. V lost 3 bases to trimming and J lost 5 bases, with 13 bases between them. The length of the CDR3 is 14 residues. CDR3 nucleotides: TGTGCCAGCTCACCTTGGGGGGGCTGGACTGAAGCTTTCTTT. Protein sequence: CASSPWGGWTEAFF.

Here the CDR3 reads CSASTSASYEQYF. CDR3 nucleotides: TGCAGTGCTAGCACTAGCGCCTCCTACGAGCAGTACTTC. The chain employs TRBV20-1 and TRBJ2-7, with 7 nucleotides matching TRBD2. The J segment lost 0 bases and the V segment lost 3 bases, leaving 2 bases of the junction unmatched. CDR1 and CDR2 from the germline V gene are DFQATT and SNEGSKA (reference sequence). The CDR3 sequence is 13 residues long.

The J gene is TRBJ1-1, the V gene TRBV3-1; tentative D call: TRBD1 (5 bases). The CDR3 extends over 15 amino acids. Germline V lookup: CDR1 LGHDT, CDR2 YNNKEL (reference sequence). Trimming pared 4 bases from V and 0 bases from J, leaving 12 bases between. The CDR3 region is CASSPGTLMNTEAFF. DNA of the CDR3: TGTGCCAGCAGCCCCGGGACCTTGATGAACACTGAAGCTTTCTTT. The full variable domain, in which reference TRBV3-1 and TRBJ1-1 provide the parts outside the CDR3, is DTAVSQTPKYLVTQMGNDKSIKCEQNLGHDTMYWYKQDSKKFLKIMFSYNNKELIINETVPNRFSPKSPDKAHLNLHINSLELGDSAVYFCASSPGTLMNTEAFFGQGTRLTVV.

The chain combines TRBV29-1 with TRBJ2-3, with D possibly matching TRBD2 (6 bases). The germline V gene encodes CDR1 SQVTM and CDR2 ANQGSEA. The CDR3 covers 14 residues. V was shortened by 7 bases and J by 5 bases, with 19 bases between the two germline ends. CDR3 nucleotides: TGCAGCGGCACCCCAGGAGGGTATGGAGATACGCAGTATTTT. Translating it yields CSGTPGGYGDTQYF.

The rearrangement joins TRBV4-1 to TRBJ2-7; weak D call: TRBD2 (5 bases). This CDR3 is 14 amino acids long. V lost 4 bases and J lost 5, with 15 bases in between. Germline loops: CDR1 MGHRA, CDR2 YSYEKL. The CDR3 sequence: CASSPASGSDEQYF. The DNA of the CDR3 is TGCGCCAGCAGCCCCGCATCTGGGAGCGACGAGCAGTACTTC.

The chain combines TRBV18 with TRBJ1-1; D is perhaps TRBD1 (5 bases). Looked up from germline, CDR1 is KGHSH and CDR2 is LQKENI. The CDR3 consists of 14 residues. V was pared by 3 bases and J by 4 bases, with 12 bases between. Written as DNA, the CDR3 is TGTGCCAGCTCACCGGGAGGGGCAGGCACTGAAGCTTTCTTT. Its protein product is CASSPGGAGTEAFF.

The rearrangement uses TRBV10-2 and TRBJ2-1, with 7 bases lining up with TRBD2. The CDR3 consists of 15 residues. Germline-derived CDR1 and CDR2 are WSHSY and SAAADI. The J segment lost 0 bases and the V segment lost 7 bases, leaving 6 bases of the junction unmatched. The DNA for the CDR3 is TGCGCCAGCAAAGGGGCGGGGGACTCCTACAATGAGCAGTTCTTC. As protein: CASKGAGDSYNEQFF.

This clonotype showed up just once. This sequence joins TRBV18 and TRBJ2-7, with D perhaps matching TRBD1 (5 bases). The germline V gene has CDR1 KGHSH and CDR2 LQKENI. Trimming took off 5 bases at V and 1 base at J, with 12 bases between the two ends. The CDR3 contains 14 residues. The chain's CDR3 is CASSVQDSSYEQYF. In DNA, the CDR3 is TGTGCCAGCTCAGTACAGGATTCTTCCTACGAGCAGTACTTC.

This chain joins TRBV5-1 and TRBJ2-2; possible D gene TRBD1, 6 bases. The CDR3 has 14 amino acids. Per the germline V gene, CDR1 is SGHRS and CDR2 is YFSETQ. The V and J ends lost 4 bases and 7 bases respectively, with 14 bases between them. This CDR3 reads CASSVRTVVGELFF. In DNA, the CDR3 is TGCGCCAGCAGCGTGAGGACAGTGGTCGGGGAGCTGTTTTTT.

The gene calls are TRBV9 and TRBJ2-5; TRBD2 is a possible D gene (5 bases). The CDR3 runs to 16 residues. The V end lost 3 bases, the J end lost 7 bases, and 22 bases lay between the germline ends. Germline lookup yields CDR1 SGDLS and CDR2 YYNGEE. The chain's CDR3 is CASSAPQRAPMVTQYF. The CDR3 coding sequence is TGTGCCAGCAGCGCACCCCAGAGGGCCCCCATGGTGACCCAGTACTTC.

The chain is built from TRBV27 and TRBJ2-1; D is unresolved. The CDR3 sequence is 15 residues long. Trimming removed 4 bases from V and 0 bases from J, with 10 bases in between. Germline loops: CDR1 MNHEY, CDR2 SMNVEV (reference sequence). CDR3 residues: CASSSPLASYNEQFF. For the CDR3, the DNA is TGTGCCAGCAGTTCCCCGTTAGCCTCCTACAATGAGCAGTTCTTC.

This clonotype was seen only once. The chain employs TRBV19 and TRBJ2-1; 7 bases are a match to TRBD2. J lost 9 bases, V lost 3 bases, and 11 bases had no gene match. CDR3 length equals 15 residues. Germline lookup yields CDR1 LNHDA and CDR2 SQIVND (reference sequence). The CDR3, as DNA: TGTGCCAGTAGTATCAGGGCGGGGGTACCGGGTGAGCAGTTCTTC. Amino acids: CASSIRAGVPGEQFF.

J is TRBJ2-5 and V is TRBV5-4, with 10 bases identical to TRBD1. The V segment lost 4 bases and the J segment 2 bases; nucleotides outside the gene matches: 11. The CDR3 loop spans 17 amino acids. Germline CDR1 SGHNT, CDR2 YYREEE (reference sequence). The CDR3 loop is CASSRGTGAVIQETQYF. In DNA form, the CDR3 reads TGTGCCAGCAGCCGAGGGACAGGGGCCGTCATACAAGAGACCCAGTACTTC.

The rearrangement links TRBV5-6 to TRBJ2-2; D remains unclear. From germline, CDR1 is SGHDT and CDR2 YYEEEE. V shed 0 bases and J shed 3 bases, with 9 bases lying between them. CDR3 length: 15 residues. In nucleotides, the CDR3 is TGTGCCAGCAGCTTGGGAGTTACTCACACCGGGGAGCTGTTTTTT. This codes for CASSLGVTHTGELFF.

The chain links TRBV29-1 to TRBJ2-7, with D unclear. The germline gives CDR1 SQVTM, CDR2 ANQGSEA. The V gene lost 6 bases and the J gene lost 0 bases, with 9 bases spanning the gap. The CDR3 is 12 amino acids. The CDR3 here is CSVQTSSYEQYF. CDR3 nucleotide sequence: TGCAGCGTGCAGACTTCCTCCTACGAGCAGTACTTC.